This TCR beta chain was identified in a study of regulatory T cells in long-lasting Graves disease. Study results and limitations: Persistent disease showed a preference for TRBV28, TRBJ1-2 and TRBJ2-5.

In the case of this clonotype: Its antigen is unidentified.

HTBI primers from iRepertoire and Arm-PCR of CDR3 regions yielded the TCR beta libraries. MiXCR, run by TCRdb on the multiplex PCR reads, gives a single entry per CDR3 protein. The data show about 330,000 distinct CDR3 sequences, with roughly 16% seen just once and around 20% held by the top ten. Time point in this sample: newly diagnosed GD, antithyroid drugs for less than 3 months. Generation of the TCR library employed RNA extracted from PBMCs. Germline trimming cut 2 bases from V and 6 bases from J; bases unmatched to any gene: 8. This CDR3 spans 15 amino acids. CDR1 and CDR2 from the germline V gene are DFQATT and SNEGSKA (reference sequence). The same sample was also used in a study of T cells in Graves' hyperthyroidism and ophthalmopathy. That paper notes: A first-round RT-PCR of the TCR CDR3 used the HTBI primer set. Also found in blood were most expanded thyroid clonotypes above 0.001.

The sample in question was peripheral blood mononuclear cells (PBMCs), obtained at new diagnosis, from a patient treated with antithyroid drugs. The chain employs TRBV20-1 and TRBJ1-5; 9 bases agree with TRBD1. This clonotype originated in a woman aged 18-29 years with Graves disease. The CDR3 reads CSARPGTGYTQPQHF. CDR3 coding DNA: TGCAGTGCTAGACCCGGGACAGGGTATACTCAGCCCCAGCATTTT.